The 27 T cell receptor beta chains in this list originate from one sample, sequenced in a study of blood T cell repertoires in COVID-19. Repertoires were generated with immunoSEQ multiplex PCR, while TCRdb's copy carries only in-frame clones and drops some. The table includes around 280,000 clones, 87% detected once. Sequencing was carried out using PBMCs or T cells enriched from blood (not recorded which). Every receptor here comes from a woman aged 40 to 49 who had recovered from COVID-19.

The rearrangement links TRBV3-1 (or the pseudogene TRBV3-2) to TRBJ2-5; 9 nucleotides line up with TRBD2. The CDR3 extends over 18 amino acids. V lost 4 bases to trimming and J lost 1 base; unmatched junction nucleotides: 13. CDR1 and CDR2 (germline): LGHDT, YNNKEL (reference sequence). The CDR3 DNA is TGTGCCAGCAGCCCGGACTATGGCGGGAGGGTTATCCAAGAGACCCAGTACTTC. It translates to CASSPDYGGRVIQETQYF.

The chain couples TRBV29-1 to TRBJ2-2, with a possible D match to TRBD1 (6 bases). This CDR3 comprises 14 residues. Germline V gene data show CDR1 as SQVTM and CDR2 as ANQGSEA. V was cut by 5 bases and J by 1 base, with 11 bases left in between. CDR3 DNA: TGCAGCGTTATAGGGGGAGAGAACACCGGGGAGCTGTTTTTT. Translating gives CSVIGGENTGELFF.

This rearrangement joins TRBV18 to TRBJ2-7; 10 bases align to TRBD1. The V gene end was trimmed by 8 bases and the J gene end by 6 bases; junction bases not matched to a gene: 16. Per germline, CDR1 KGHSH and CDR2 LQKENI. The CDR3 covers 16 residues. CDR3: CASPGAPGTGAGEQYF. DNA for the CDR3: TGTGCCAGCCCAGGAGCCCCCGGGACAGGGGCAGGCGAGCAGTACTTC.

This chain uses TRBV5-1 with TRBJ2-5; 9 nucleotides agree with TRBD1. CDR1 and CDR2 from the germline V gene are SGHRS and YFSETQ. The CDR3 length is 16 residues. The V segment lost 0 bases and the J segment 2 bases; nucleotides outside the gene matches: 5. The CDR3 loop is CASSLVGTGIQETQYF. The CDR3 nucleotides are TGCGCCAGCAGCTTGGTAGGGACAGGGATTCAAGAGACCCAGTACTTC.

V is TRBV18 and J is TRBJ1-3; D call uncertain. The V end was cut by 2 bases, the J end by 3 bases, with 8 bases between. The CDR3 loop spans 14 amino acids. The V gene's germline CDR1 is KGHSH and CDR2 LQKENI. CDR3 sequence reads: CASSPVIGGNTIYF. The CDR3 nucleotides read TGTGCCAGCTCACCAGTAATCGGTGGAAACACCATATATTTT.

The chain carries TRBV5-1 and TRBJ2-5, with D hard to call. CDR3 length: 12 residues. Germline V gene lookup returns CDR1 SGHRS and CDR2 YFSETQ. The ends were cut back, 4 bases at V and 5 bases at J, with 9 bases in the middle. The DNA for the CDR3 is TGCGCCAGCAGCCAAGAGATGGAGACCCAGTACTTC. Its protein is CASSQEMETQYF.

The chain links TRBV28 to TRBJ2-1; the match to TRBD1 covers 7 bases. CDR1 is MDHEN and CDR2 is SYDVKM in the germline V gene. This CDR3 has 13 residues. V dropped 6 bases and J dropped 5; count of bases not matched to a gene: 4. CDR3 amino acids: CASSRGQNNEQFF. In DNA form, the CDR3 reads TGTGCCAGCAGCCGGGGACAGAACAATGAGCAGTTCTTC.

CDR3 amino acids: CASSLTGGWDNEQFF. The CDR3 DNA sequence: TGTGCCAGCAGCTTAACAGGGGGTTGGGACAATGAGCAGTTCTTC. V gene TRBV11-2 combines with J gene TRBJ2-1; 8 bases align to TRBD1. The CDR3 has 15 residues. With 2 bases clipped from V and 5 bases from J, the junction kept 5 bases outside the gene matches. Germline loops: CDR1 SGHAT, CDR2 FQNNGV.

V and J are TRBV7-9 and TRBJ2-4; 11 nucleotides align to TRBD2. The length of the CDR3 is 16 residues. Germline CDR1 SEHNR, CDR2 FQNEAQ (reference sequence). V was pared by 5 bases and J by 6 bases, with 9 bases of the junction left unmatched. This chain's CDR3 is CASSPLAGGFRNIQYF. CDR3 in DNA: TGTGCCAGCAGCCCCCTAGCGGGGGGTTTTAGAAACATTCAGTACTTC.

The chain carries TRBV7-2 and TRBJ1-6, with D uncertain. This CDR3 is 15 amino acids long. Trimming pared 0 bases from V and 7 bases from J, leaving 10 bases between. Germline-derived CDR1 and CDR2 are SGHTA and FQGNSA. DNA of the CDR3: TGTGCCAGCAGCTTAGCGGAAGGAGGGAATTCACCCCTCCACTTT. Translation gives CASSLAEGGNSPLHF.

The rearrangement uses TRBV6-4 and TRBJ2-2; 7 nucleotides line up with TRBD1. CDR1 is MRHNA and CDR2 is SNTAGT in the germline V gene. The V segment lost 2 bases and the J segment 3 bases; nucleotides outside the gene matches: 0. The CDR3 has 14 residues. DNA for the CDR3: TGTGCCAGCAGTGACGGGACAGACACCGGGGAGCTGTTTTTT. It translates to CASSDGTDTGELFF.

This clone has a single count. CDR3 in amino acids: CATRNSGANVLTF. In nucleotides, the CDR3 is TGTGCCACCCGAAACTCAGGGGCCAACGTCCTGACTTTC. This chain joins TRBV12-3 or TRBV12-4 and TRBJ2-6; D remains unclear. The germline V and J ends were trimmed by 10 bases and 4 bases, with 11 bases remaining between them. The CDR3 runs to 13 residues.

This sequence joins TRBV28 and TRBJ2-4; 7 bases align to TRBD2. Germline V gene lookup returns CDR1 MDHEN and CDR2 SYDVKM. J was trimmed by 1 base and V by 3 bases; bases with no gene match: 3. This CDR3 has 15 amino acids. The CDR3: CASSLAGVAKNIQYF. The CDR3 DNA reads as TGTGCCAGCAGTTTGGCGGGAGTGGCCAAAAACATTCAGTACTTC.

CDR3 residues: CASHRDQDSNQPQHF. CDR3 sequence (DNA): TGTGCCAGCCACAGGGACCAAGATAGCAATCAGCCCCAGCATTTT. The V and J genes are TRBV19 and TRBJ1-5; a possible D gene is TRBD1 (6 bases). Trimming took off 9 bases at V and 0 bases at J, with 15 bases between the two ends. This CDR3 comprises 15 residues. CDR1 and CDR2 (germline): LNHDA, SQIVND (reference sequence).

This clone appeared a few times. This chain connects TRBV19 to TRBJ2-1, with D possibly TRBD1 on 6 matching bases. V shed 0 bases and J shed 7 bases, with 13 bases lying between them. Germline values: CDR1 LNHDA, CDR2 SQIVND (reference sequence). This CDR3 contains 15 residues. The CDR3 DNA sequence: TGTGCCAGTAGTATAGAGACAGGCTACGTGAATGAGCAGTTCTTC. Protein sequence: CASSIETGYVNEQFF.

The chain joins TRBV6-5 to TRBJ2-5; 8 bases line up with TRBD2. J lost 2 bases, V lost 6 bases, and 8 bases had no gene match. Germline assignment: CDR1 MNHEY and CDR2 SVGAGI. This CDR3 has 15 residues. CDR3 DNA sequence: TGTGCCAGCAGACCCCAAGGCGGGGGGCAAGAGACCCAGTACTTC. It yields the protein CASRPQGGGQETQYF.

V usage is TRBV28 and J usage is TRBJ2-3; no definite D call. Germline CDR1 reads MDHEN; CDR2 reads SYDVKM. The CDR3 contains 15 residues. V lost 3 bases and J 2 bases, leaving 12 bases between the germline ends. CDR3 in amino acids: CASSFPGELTDTQYF. CDR3 nucleotide sequence: TGTGCCAGCAGTTTCCCAGGCGAACTCACAGATACGCAGTATTTT.

The chain has TRBV28 and TRBJ2-3; TRBD1 might be the D (6 bases). The germline CDR1 and CDR2 sequences are MDHEN and SYDVKM. The CDR3 consists of 14 residues. Trimming stripped 6 bases from V and 1 base from J, with 11 bases between. The CDR3: CASRAGARTDTQYF. For the CDR3, the DNA is TGTGCCAGCAGAGCAGGGGCCCGCACAGATACGCAGTATTTT.

The CDR3 region has the DNA TGCGCCAGCAGCTTGAGTTCCGCTAGCGGGAATCCAACCTCCTACGAGCAGTACTTC. As protein: CASSLSSASGNPTSYEQYF. The chain links TRBV5-1 to TRBJ2-7; 9 nucleotides match TRBD2. Trimming at V came to 1 base and at J to 0 bases, leaving 14 bases not matched to a gene. The CDR3 totals 19 residues. Germline CDR1 SGHRS, CDR2 YFSETQ. The full variable domain, completed using reference TRBV5-1 and TRBJ2-7, is KAGVTQTPRYLIKTRGQQVTLSCSPISGHRSVSWYQQTPGQGLQFLFEYFSETQRNKGNFPGRFSGRQFSNSRSEMNVSTLELGDSALYLCASSLSSASGNPTSYEQYFGPGTRLTVT.

The V call is TRBV6-6, the J call TRBJ2-7, with 9 bases matching TRBD2. The CDR3 covers 14 residues. Germline loops: CDR1 MNHNY, CDR2 SVGAGI (reference sequence). With 6 bases clipped from V and 2 bases from J, the junction kept 5 bases outside the gene matches. Written as DNA, the CDR3 is TGTGCCAGCAGCCCGACTAGCGGCACCTACGAGCAGTACTTC. Protein sequence: CASSPTSGTYEQYF.

This chain uses TRBV7-2 with TRBJ2-7, with D tentatively TRBD1 (5 bases). Looked up from germline, CDR1 is SGHTA and CDR2 is FQGNSA. Trimming stripped 8 bases from V and 9 bases from J, with 14 bases between. This CDR3 is built from 11 residues. The CDR3 loop reads CASGRADGQYF. In DNA form, the CDR3 reads TGTGCCAGCGGCAGGGCCGATGGGCAGTACTTC.

The chain employs TRBV6-5 and TRBJ1-2, with D uncertain. The V end lost 0 bases, the J end lost 0 bases, and 8 bases lay between the germline ends. In germline, CDR1 is MNHEY, CDR2 SVGAGI. This CDR3 has 15 amino acids. The CDR3 sequence: CASSYSRHPNYGYTF. The CDR3 coding sequence is TGTGCCAGCAGTTACTCGAGGCACCCTAACTATGGCTACACCTTC.

This clone came up a few times. This chain joins TRBV19 and TRBJ2-2; D remains unclear. The CDR3 has 14 amino acids. V lost 4 bases and J lost 6, with 12 bases in between. Looked up from germline, CDR1 is LNHDA and CDR2 is SQIVND (reference sequence). CDR3 amino acids: CASSSWSRAGELFF. CDR3 bases: TGTGCCAGTAGTAGCTGGAGTCGGGCCGGGGAGCTGTTTTTT.

The V and J genes are TRBV7-9 and TRBJ2-5; possibly TRBD2 for D (5 bases). V gave up 5 bases and J gave up 0 bases, with 10 bases separating them. CDR1 SEHNR and CDR2 FQNEAQ come from the germline V gene (reference sequence). The CDR3 runs to 14 residues. The CDR3 protein is CASSHGDYQETQYF. The CDR3 DNA is TGTGCCAGCAGCCACGGGGATTACCAAGAGACCCAGTACTTC.

The rearrangement joins TRBV6-2 or TRBV6-3 to TRBJ1-5; possible D gene TRBD1, 5 bases. Trimming left V 5 bases short and J 4 bases short, with 18 bases between. The germline gives CDR1 MNHEY, CDR2 SVGEGT. This CDR3 comprises 16 residues. The CDR3: CASSQGGQGWNQPQHF. The DNA of the CDR3 is TGTGCCAGCAGTCAGGGAGGGCAGGGTTGGAATCAGCCCCAGCATTTT.

The CDR3 reads CATSDPRSGPSPDTQYF. DNA of the CDR3: TGTGCCACCAGTGACCCTCGGAGCGGGCCGTCCCCAGATACGCAGTATTTT. The chain has TRBV24-1 and TRBJ2-3, with D perhaps TRBD2 (6 bases). Germline V lookup: CDR1 KGHDR, CDR2 SFDVKD. Trimming pared 4 bases from V and 4 bases from J, leaving 20 bases between. The CDR3 totals 17 residues.

The V call is TRBV7-8, the J call TRBJ2-5, with D perhaps TRBD1 (6 bases). There are 16 residues in the CDR3. The V end was cut by 5 bases, the J end by 1 base, with 17 bases between. CDR1 is SGHVS and CDR2 is FQNEAQ in the germline V gene. The DNA for the CDR3 is TGTGCCAGCAGCGGGCCATGGGGGACACGCCAAGAGACCCAGTACTTC. As protein: CASSGPWGTRQETQYF.